This T cell receptor beta chain is from a study of patients and donors after allogeneic stem cell transplantation. TCRdb itself ran the RT-PCR reads through MiXCR, one entry per CDR3 protein. The sample contains about 110,000 distinct CDR3 sequences, roughly 37% of which appear only once. The CDR3 is made up of 17 amino acids. The sample taken for sequencing was blood, either unsorted or a sorted T cell fraction (not recorded which). The chain couples TRBV21-1 to TRBJ2-2; the DNA was not compared with TRBD2, the D call given in the table. TRBV21-1 is listed as a pseudogene. This receptor was obtained from a human donor who was either an allogeneic HSCT recipient or a stem cell or donor lymphocyte infusion donor (not recorded which). It is not recorded whose cells these are; they may come from a transplant donor. The CDR3 sequence is CASSNSGGTSGTGELFF. The CDR3 region has the DNA TGTGCCAGCAGCAATAGTGGCGGGACTAGCGGGACCGGGGAGCTGTTTTTT.